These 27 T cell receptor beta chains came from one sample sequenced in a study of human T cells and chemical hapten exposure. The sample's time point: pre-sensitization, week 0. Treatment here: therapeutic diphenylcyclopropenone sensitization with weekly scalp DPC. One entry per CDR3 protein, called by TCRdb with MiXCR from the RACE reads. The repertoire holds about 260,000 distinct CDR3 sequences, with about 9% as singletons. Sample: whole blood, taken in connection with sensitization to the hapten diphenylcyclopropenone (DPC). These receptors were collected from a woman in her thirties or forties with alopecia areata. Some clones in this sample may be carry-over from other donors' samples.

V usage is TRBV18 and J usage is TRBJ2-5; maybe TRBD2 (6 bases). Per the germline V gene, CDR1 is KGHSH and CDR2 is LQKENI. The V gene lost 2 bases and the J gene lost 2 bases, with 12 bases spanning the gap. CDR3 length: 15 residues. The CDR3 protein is CASSPRRGPQETQYF. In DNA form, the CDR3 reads TGTGCCAGCTCACCAAGGAGGGGACCACAAGAGACCCAGTACTTC.

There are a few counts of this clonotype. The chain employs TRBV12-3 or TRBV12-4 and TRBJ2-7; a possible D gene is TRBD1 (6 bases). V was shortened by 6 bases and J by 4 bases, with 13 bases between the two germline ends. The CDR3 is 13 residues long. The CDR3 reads CASSPQTGYEQYF. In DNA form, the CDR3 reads TGTGCCAGCAGCCCACAAACAGGGTACGAGCAGTACTTC.

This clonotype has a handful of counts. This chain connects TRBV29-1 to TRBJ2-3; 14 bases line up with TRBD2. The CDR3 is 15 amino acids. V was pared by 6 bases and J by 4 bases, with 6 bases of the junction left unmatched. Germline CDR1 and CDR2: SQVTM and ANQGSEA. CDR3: CSVGEGLAGADTQYF. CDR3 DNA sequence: TGCAGCGTCGGGGAGGGACTAGCGGGAGCAGATACGCAGTATTTT.

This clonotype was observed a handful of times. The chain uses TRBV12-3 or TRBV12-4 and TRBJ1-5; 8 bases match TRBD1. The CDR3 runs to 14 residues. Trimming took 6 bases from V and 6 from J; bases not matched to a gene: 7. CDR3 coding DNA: TGTGCCAGCAGACGGACAGGGTTGAGTCAGCCCCAGCATTTT. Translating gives CASRRTGLSQPQHF.

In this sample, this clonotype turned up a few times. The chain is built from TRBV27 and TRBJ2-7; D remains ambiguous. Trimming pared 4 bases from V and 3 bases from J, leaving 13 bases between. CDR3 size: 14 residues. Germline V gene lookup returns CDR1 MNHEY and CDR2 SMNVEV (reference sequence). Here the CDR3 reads CASSYSGDLYEQYF. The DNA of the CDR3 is TGTGCCAGCAGTTACTCAGGAGATCTCTACGAGCAGTACTTC.

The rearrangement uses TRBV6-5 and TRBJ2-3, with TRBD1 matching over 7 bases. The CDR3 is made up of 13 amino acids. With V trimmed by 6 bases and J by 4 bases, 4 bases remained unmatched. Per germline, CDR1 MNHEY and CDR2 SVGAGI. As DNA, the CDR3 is TGTGCCAGCAGGATTACAGGGGCAGATACGCAGTATTTT. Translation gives CASRITGADTQYF.

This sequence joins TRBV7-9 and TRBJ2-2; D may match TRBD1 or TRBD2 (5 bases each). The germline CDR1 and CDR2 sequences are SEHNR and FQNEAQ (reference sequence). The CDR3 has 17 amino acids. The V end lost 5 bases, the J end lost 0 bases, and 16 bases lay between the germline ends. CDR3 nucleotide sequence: TGTGCCAGCAGCCCACCTCAGGGAGTGTCGAACACCGGGGAGCTGTTTTTT. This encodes CASSPPQGVSNTGELFF.

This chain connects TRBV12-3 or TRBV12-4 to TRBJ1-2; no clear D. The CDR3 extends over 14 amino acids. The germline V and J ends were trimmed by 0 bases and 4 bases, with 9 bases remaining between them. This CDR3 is CASSLALGGYGYTF. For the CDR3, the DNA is TGTGCCAGCAGTTTAGCGCTGGGCGGCTATGGCTACACCTTC.

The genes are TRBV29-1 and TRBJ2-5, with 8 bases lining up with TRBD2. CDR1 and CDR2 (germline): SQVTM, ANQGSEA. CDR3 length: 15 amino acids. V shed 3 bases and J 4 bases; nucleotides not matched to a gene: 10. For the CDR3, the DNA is TGCAGCGTTGACCCCAGCGGGAGTTGGAGAGAGACCCAGTACTTC. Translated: CSVDPSGSWRETQYF.

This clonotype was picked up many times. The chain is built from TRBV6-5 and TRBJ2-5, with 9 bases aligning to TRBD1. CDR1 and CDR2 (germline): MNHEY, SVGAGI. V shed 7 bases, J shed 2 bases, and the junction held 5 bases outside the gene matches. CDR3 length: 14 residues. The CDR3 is CASNGQGLQETQYF. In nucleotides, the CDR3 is TGTGCCAGCAATGGACAGGGGCTACAAGAGACCCAGTACTTC.

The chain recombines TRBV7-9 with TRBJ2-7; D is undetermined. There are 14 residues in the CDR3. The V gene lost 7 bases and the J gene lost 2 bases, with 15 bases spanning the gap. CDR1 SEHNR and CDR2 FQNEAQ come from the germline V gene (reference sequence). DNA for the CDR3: TGTGCCAGCACCGTACTTGAAGCAGCCTACGAGCAGTACTTC. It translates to CASTVLEAAYEQYF. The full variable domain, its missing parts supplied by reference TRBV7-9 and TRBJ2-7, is DTGVSQNPRHKITKRGQNVTFRCDPISEHNRLYWYRQTLGQGPEFLTYFQNEAQLEKSRLLSDRFSAERPKGSFSTLEIQRTEQGDSAMYLCASTVLEAAYEQYFGPGTRLTVT.

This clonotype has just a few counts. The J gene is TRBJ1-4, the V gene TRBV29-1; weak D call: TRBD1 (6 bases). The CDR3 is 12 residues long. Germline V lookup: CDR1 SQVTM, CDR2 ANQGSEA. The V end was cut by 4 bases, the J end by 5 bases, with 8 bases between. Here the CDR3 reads CSVGGRNEKLFF. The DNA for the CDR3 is TGCAGCGTTGGGGGGCGGAATGAAAAACTGTTTTTT.

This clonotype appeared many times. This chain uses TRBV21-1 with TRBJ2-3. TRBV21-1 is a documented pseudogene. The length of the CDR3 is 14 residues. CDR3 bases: TGTGCCAGCCTTTGTAGGGATAGCACAGATACGCAGTATTTT. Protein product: CASLCRDSTDTQYF.

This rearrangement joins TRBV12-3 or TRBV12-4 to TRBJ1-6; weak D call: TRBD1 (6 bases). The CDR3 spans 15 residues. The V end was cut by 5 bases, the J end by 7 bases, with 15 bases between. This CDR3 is CASSERQAPNSPLHF. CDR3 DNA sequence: TGTGCCAGCAGTGAGCGACAGGCCCCGAATTCACCCCTCCACTTT.

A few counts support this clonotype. The CDR3 sequence: CASRDGENSPLHF. The CDR3 coding sequence is TGCGCCAGCAGGGACGGGGAAAATTCACCCCTCCACTTT. V is TRBV5-1 and J is TRBJ1-6; D is ambiguous. Germline CDR1 is SGHRS and CDR2 is YFSETQ. Trimming cost V 5 bases and J 7 bases, with 10 bases left between them. The CDR3 runs to 13 residues.

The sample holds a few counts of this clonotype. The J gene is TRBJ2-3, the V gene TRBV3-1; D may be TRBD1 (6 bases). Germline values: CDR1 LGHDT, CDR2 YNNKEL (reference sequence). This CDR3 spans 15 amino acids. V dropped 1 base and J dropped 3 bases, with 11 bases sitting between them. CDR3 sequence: CASSQGTAATDTQYF. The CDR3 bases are TGTGCCAGCAGCCAAGGGACAGCGGCAACAGATACGCAGTATTTT.

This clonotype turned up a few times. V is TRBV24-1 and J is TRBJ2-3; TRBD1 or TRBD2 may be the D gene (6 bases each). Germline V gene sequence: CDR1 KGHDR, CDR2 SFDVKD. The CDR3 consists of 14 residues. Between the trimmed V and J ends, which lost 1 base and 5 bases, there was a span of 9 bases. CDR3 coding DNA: TGTGCCACCAGTGATTTAGGGGGGAAAGATACGCAGTATTTT. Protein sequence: CATSDLGGKDTQYF.

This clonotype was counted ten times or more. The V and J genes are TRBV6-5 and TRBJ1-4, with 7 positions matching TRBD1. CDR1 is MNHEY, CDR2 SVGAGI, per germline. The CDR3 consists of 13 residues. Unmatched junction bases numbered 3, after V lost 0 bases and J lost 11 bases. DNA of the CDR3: TGTGCCAGCAGTTACTCGACGACAGGGAAACTGTTTTTT. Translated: CASSYSTTGKLFF.

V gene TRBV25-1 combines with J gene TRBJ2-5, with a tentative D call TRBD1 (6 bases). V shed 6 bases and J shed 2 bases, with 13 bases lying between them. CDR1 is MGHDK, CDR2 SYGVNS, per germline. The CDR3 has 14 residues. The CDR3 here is CASRTGPLQETQYF. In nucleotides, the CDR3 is TGTGCCAGCAGGACAGGTCCTTTACAAGAGACCCAGTACTTC.

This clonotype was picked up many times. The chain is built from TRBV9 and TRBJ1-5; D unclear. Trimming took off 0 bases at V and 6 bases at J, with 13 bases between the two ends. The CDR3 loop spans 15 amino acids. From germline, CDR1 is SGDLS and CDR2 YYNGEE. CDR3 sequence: CASSVGGGPGQPQHF. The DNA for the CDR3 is TGTGCCAGCAGCGTAGGGGGTGGGCCCGGTCAGCCCCAGCATTTT.

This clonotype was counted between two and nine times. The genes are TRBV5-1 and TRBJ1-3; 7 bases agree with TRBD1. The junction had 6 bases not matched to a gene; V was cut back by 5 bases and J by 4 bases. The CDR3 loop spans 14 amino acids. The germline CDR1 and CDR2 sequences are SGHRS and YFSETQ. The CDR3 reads CASRIGTAGNTIYF. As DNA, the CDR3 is TGCGCCAGCAGGATAGGGACAGCCGGAAACACCATATATTTT. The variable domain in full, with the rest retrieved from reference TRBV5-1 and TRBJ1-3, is KAGVTQTPRYLIKTRGQQVTLSCSPISGHRSVSWYQQTPGQGLQFLFEYFSETQRNKGNFPGRFSGRQFSNSRSEMNVSTLELGDSALYLCASRIGTAGNTIYFGEGSWLTVV.

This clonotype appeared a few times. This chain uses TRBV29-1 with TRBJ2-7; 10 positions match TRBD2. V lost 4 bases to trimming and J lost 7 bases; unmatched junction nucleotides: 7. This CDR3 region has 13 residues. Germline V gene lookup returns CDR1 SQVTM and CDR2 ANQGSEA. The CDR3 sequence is CSVGGTSEREQYF. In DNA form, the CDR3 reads TGCAGCGTTGGTGGGACTAGCGAGCGGGAGCAGTACTTC.

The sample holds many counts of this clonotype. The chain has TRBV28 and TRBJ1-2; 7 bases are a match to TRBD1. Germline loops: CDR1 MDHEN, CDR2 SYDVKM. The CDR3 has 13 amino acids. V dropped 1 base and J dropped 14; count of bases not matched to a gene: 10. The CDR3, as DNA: TGTGCCAGCAGTTTATCGGACAGGTCACTTAGGACCTTC. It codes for CASSLSDRSLRTF.

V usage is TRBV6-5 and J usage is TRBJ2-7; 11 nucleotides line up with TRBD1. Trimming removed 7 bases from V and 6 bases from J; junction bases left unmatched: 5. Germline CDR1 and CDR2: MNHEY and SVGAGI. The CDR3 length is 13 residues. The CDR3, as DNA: TGTGCCAGCAAGTGGACAGGGGGCTTCGAGCAGTACTTC. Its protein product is CASKWTGGFEQYF.

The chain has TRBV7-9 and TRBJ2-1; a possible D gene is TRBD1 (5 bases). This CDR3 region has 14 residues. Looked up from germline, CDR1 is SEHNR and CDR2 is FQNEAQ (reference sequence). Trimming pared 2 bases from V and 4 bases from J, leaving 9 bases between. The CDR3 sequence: CASSLSQGYNEQFF. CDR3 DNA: TGTGCCAGCAGCTTAAGCCAGGGTTACAATGAGCAGTTCTTC.

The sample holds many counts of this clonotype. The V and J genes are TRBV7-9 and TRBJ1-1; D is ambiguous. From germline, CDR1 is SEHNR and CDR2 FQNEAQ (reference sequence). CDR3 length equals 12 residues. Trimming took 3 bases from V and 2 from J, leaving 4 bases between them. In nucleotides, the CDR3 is TGTGCCAGCAGCTTTGAAAACACTGAAGCTTTCTTT. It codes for CASSFENTEAFF.

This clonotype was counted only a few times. CDR3 coding DNA: TGTGCCAGCAGCCCTGACCGACAGGTAGCTCAGCCCCAGCATTTT. It translates to CASSPDRQVAQPQHF. The chain employs TRBV12-3 or TRBV12-4 and TRBJ1-5, with TRBD1 as a possible D gene (6 bases). The CDR3 covers 15 residues. The V end lost 6 bases, the J end lost 6 bases, and 18 bases lay between the germline ends.